This T cell receptor beta chain originates from a study of blood T cell repertoires in COVID-19. On the study more broadly: COVID-19 samples, acute and convalescent, were from the United States, Italy and Spain.

Profiling relied on immunoSEQ multiplex PCR, and the TCRdb table lists in-frame clones only, not all of them. Among approximately 150,000 clones listed, less than 90% were seen once. Germline CDR1 and CDR2: SGHNT and YYREEE (reference sequence). J gave up 2 bases and V 4 bases, and 5 bases lay outside the gene matches. CDR3 size: 14 residues. The TCR was taken from a human donor with COVID-19, enrolled during active disease. The donor label of this sample is uncertain. Sequencing was done on a sample of peripheral blood. This sequence joins TRBV5-4 and TRBJ2-5, with TRBD2 matching over 7 bases. The DNA for the CDR3 is TGTGCCAGCAGCGATGGGCGGGAGCAAGAGACCCAGTACTTC. Protein sequence: CASSDGREQETQYF. Combining the CDR3 with reference TRBV5-4 and TRBJ2-5 gives the whole variable domain ETGVTQSPTHLIKTRGQQVTLRCSSQSGHNTVSWYQQALGQGPQFIFQYYREEENGRGNFPPRFSGLQFPNYSSELNVNALELDDSALYLCASSDGREQETQYFGPGTRLLVL.